One and the same sample provided the 16 T cell receptor beta chains below, sequenced in a study of T cells after yellow fever vaccination. Each CDR3 protein gets one entry after TCRdb re-called the 5' RACE reads with MiXCR. The data hold 450,000 to 550,000 distinct CDR3 sequences, with around a fifth observed a single time. This specimen consisted of PBMCs, obtained roughly 23 days after the first yellow fever vaccination. The receptors stem from a man aged 18 to 29 who received the YFV17D yellow fever vaccine.

The J gene is TRBJ2-3, the V gene TRBV4-2, with 10 nucleotides matching TRBD2. Germline V gene lookup returns CDR1 LGHNA and CDR2 YNFKEQ. V was pared by 0 bases and J by 0 bases, with 12 bases of the junction left unmatched. The CDR3 is made up of 20 amino acids. CDR3 sequence (DNA): TGTGCCAGCAGCCAAGAACTAGCGGGGAGGCTATCCTCTAGCACAGATACGCAGTATTTT. Residues: CASSQELAGRLSSSTDTQYF.

This rearrangement joins TRBV6-6 to TRBJ1-2; D perhaps matches TRBD1 (6 bases). The CDR3 runs to 13 residues. Germline CDR1 is MNHNY and CDR2 is SVGAGI (reference sequence). With 2 bases removed from V and 6 bases from J, the gap between germline ends came to 10 bases. The CDR3 spells CASSYGTNNGYTF. CDR3 in DNA: TGTGCCAGCAGTTACGGGACAAATAATGGCTACACCTTC.

V is TRBV29-1 and J is TRBJ1-1; D unclear. The CDR3 extends over 14 amino acids. Germline CDR1 is SQVTM and CDR2 is ANQGSEA. V lost 1 base and J 5 bases, leaving 14 bases between the germline ends. The CDR3 region has the DNA TGCAGCGTTGAAGCGAGAGGGATGACAACTGAAGCTTTCTTT. It translates to CSVEARGMTTEAFF.

This clonotype was seen more than once but under ten times. J is TRBJ1-6 and V is TRBV27; D is perhaps TRBD1 (5 bases). V lost 2 bases to trimming and J lost 7 bases, with 12 bases between them. From germline, CDR1 is MNHEY and CDR2 SMNVEV (reference sequence). The CDR3 loop spans 15 amino acids. CDR3 region: CASSLIGTGNSPLHF. The CDR3 DNA reads TGTGCCAGCAGTTTAATCGGGACGGGAAATTCACCCCTCCACTTT.

This clonotype showed up many times. The chain combines TRBV5-1 with TRBJ2-5, with a possible D match to TRBD1 (5 bases). This CDR3 contains 15 residues. The germline V gene has CDR1 SGHRS and CDR2 YFSETQ. V was trimmed by 3 bases and J by 5 bases, leaving 17 bases between them. The CDR3 DNA reads TGCGCCAGCAGCTCATTGGGGCAGGGCGTGGAGACCCAGTACTTC. Its protein product is CASSSLGQGVETQYF.

This clonotype was counted only a few times. The rearrangement links TRBV12-3 or TRBV12-4 to TRBJ1-2, with 7 bases identical to TRBD1. There are 14 residues in the CDR3. V was clipped by 6 bases and J by 11 bases; unmatched bases: 15. The CDR3 region has the DNA TGTGCCAGCAGCAACAACAGGGGAGACATTGGGTACACCTTC. This translates into CASSNNRGDIGYTF.

This chain uses TRBV4-2 with TRBJ1-2; perhaps TRBD1 as D (5 bases). CDR1 is LGHNA and CDR2 is YNFKEQ in the germline V gene. Trimming left V 1 base short and J 4 bases short, with 7 bases between. The CDR3 spans 13 residues. The CDR3 DNA is TGTGCCAGCAGCCAAGGACAGAGCTATGGCTACACCTTC. This gives the protein CASSQGQSYGYTF.

This clonotype was counted at least ten times. The J gene is TRBJ2-3, the V gene TRBV6-2 or TRBV6-3; no reliable D call. Germline V lookup: CDR1 MNHEY, CDR2 SVGEGT. V lost 7 bases to trimming and J lost 6 bases, with 11 bases between them. The CDR3 sequence is 12 residues long. The DNA of the CDR3 is TGTGCCAGCACCTACTCTCTCGATACGCAGTATTTT. Encoded protein: CASTYSLDTQYF.

This clonotype was detected only a few times. The CDR3 bases are TGTGCCAGCAGTGGACGGACTTACACCGGGGAGCTGTTTTTT. Its protein is CASSGRTYTGELFF. The chain carries TRBV12-3 or TRBV12-4 and TRBJ2-2, with D perhaps TRBD2 (5 bases). There are 14 residues in the CDR3. V was pared by 5 bases and J by 3 bases, with 10 bases between.

This clonotype has just a few counts. The rearrangement links TRBV4-1 to TRBJ1-5, with no clear D. This CDR3 is 15 amino acids long. With 3 bases removed from V and 2 bases from J, the gap between germline ends came to 11 bases. Germline CDR1 is MGHRA and CDR2 is YSYEKL. CDR3 amino acids: CASSHPPGGNQPQHF. CDR3 in DNA: TGCGCCAGCAGCCACCCCCCCGGTGGCAATCAGCCCCAGCATTTT.

The gene calls are TRBV7-2 and TRBJ2-7; 7 positions match TRBD2. The ends lost 5 bases at V and 6 bases at J; junction bases unmatched: 16. CDR3 size: 16 residues. The germline gives CDR1 SGHTA, CDR2 FQGNSA. The CDR3 sequence is CASSDRAGTKRLEQYV. CDR3 DNA: TGTGCCAGCAGCGATCGTGCCGGGACTAAGAGGCTCGAGCAGTACGTC.

The chain uses TRBV6-1 and TRBJ1-1, with D perhaps TRBD1 (5 bases). The CDR3 length is 13 residues. The germline CDR1 and CDR2 sequences are MNHNS and SASEGT. V lost 6 bases, J lost 6 bases, and 14 bases lay in between. In DNA, the CDR3 is TGTGCCAGCAGCCGAGGACATTGGGCTGAAGCTTTCTTT. This encodes CASSRGHWAEAFF.

This clonotype was counted only a few times. DNA for the CDR3: TGTGCCAGCAGCCAAGTTTTGTGGGATACGCAGTATTTT. Translated, it gives CASSQVLWDTQYF. The chain employs TRBV4-2 and TRBJ2-3; D is unresolved. The CDR3 length is 13 residues. Trimming took 1 base from V and 6 from J, leaving 8 bases between them. CDR1 is LGHNA, CDR2 YNFKEQ, per germline.

This sequence joins TRBV7-9 and TRBJ2-5; possibly TRBD2 for D (6 bases). The V end lost 4 bases, the J end lost 5 bases, and 11 bases lay between the germline ends. The CDR3 is 13 amino acids. The germline CDR1 and CDR2 sequences are SEHNR and FQNEAQ (reference sequence). CDR3 in amino acids: CASSSAAGETQYF. The CDR3 DNA is TGTGCCAGCAGCTCGGCCGCGGGGGAGACCCAGTACTTC.

This clonotype was counted between two and nine times. The J gene is TRBJ2-2, the V gene TRBV19, with no clear D. The CDR3 spans 15 residues. The germline V and J ends were trimmed by 3 bases and 4 bases, with 12 bases remaining between them. Germline assignment: CDR1 LNHDA and CDR2 SQIVND (reference sequence). CDR3 sequence: CASSMDGAPTGELFF. CDR3 nucleotide sequence: TGTGCCAGTAGTATGGACGGAGCACCCACCGGGGAGCTGTTTTTT.

The V gene is TRBV10-3, the J gene TRBJ1-5; unclear D gene. The CDR3 spans 13 residues. In germline, CDR1 is ENHRY, CDR2 SYGVKD. Trimming cost V 8 bases and J 1 base, with 9 bases left between them. The CDR3 coding sequence is TGTGCCATCTCGAGCAGCAGCAATCAGCCCCAGCATTTT. It specifies CAISSSSNQPQHF.